This T cell receptor (beta chain) was identified during a study of T cells in Graves' hyperthyroidism and ophthalmopathy. Study-wide context: Pretreatment peripheral blood was obtained at initial diagnosis.

Exclusion of patients followed from uncontrolled infection, other autoimmune disease, pregnancy or lactation. PBMCs were collected from a 10 ml volume of fresh peripheral blood. Amplification targeted TCR beta CDR3 regions from RNA transcripts. The HTBI primer set was used in a first-round RT-PCR of the TCR CDR3. TCRdb fed the multiplex PCR reads into MiXCR, producing one record per CDR3 protein. Seen here are a few hundred thousand distinct CDR3 sequences, around 20% observed once, and the top ten hold roughly two fifths. Losses at the gene ends were 8 bases for V and 2 bases for J; bases not matched to a gene: 10. This CDR3 region has 15 residues. CDR1 ENHRY and CDR2 SYGVKD come from the germline V gene. This clonotype was observed many times. Its antigen remains unknown. Whole-study results and caveats: It was a median around 6 months before onset that the model predicted ophthalmopathy.

Specimen: blood. The sequence came from a man in his late teens or twenties with Graves' ophthalmopathy. This chain connects TRBV10-3 to TRBJ2-7, with 9 bases aligning to TRBD1. CDR3: CAIDRRDRDTYEQYF. CDR3 coding DNA: TGTGCCATCGACAGACGGGACAGGGATACCTACGAGCAGTACTTC.